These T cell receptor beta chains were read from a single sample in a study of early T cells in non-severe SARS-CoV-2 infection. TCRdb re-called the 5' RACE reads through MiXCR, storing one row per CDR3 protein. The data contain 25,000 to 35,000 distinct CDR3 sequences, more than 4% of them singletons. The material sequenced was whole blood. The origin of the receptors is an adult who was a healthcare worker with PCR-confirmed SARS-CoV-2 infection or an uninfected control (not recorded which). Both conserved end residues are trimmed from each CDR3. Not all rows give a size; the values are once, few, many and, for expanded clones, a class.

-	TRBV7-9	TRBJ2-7	ASSLGLSSREQY
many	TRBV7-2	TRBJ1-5	ASSLDGGTWSNQPQH
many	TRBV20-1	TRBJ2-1	SASGTSGTYNEQF
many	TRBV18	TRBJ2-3	ASSPRQDPGTDTQY
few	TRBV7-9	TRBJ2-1	ASSPRPVEQF
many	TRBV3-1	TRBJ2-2	ASSPPGGRRNTGELF
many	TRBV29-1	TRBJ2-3	SVHSGGALDTQY
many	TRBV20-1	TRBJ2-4	SARDIRGNIQY
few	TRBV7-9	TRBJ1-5	ASSLEDSVSNQPQH
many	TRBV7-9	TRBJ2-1	ASSPRTESGEQF
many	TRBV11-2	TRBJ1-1	ASSSGTATEAF
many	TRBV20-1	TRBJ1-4	SARQGSNEKLF
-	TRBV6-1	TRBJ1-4	ASSEAGLTTNEKLF
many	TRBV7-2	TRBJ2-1	ASSLTRLVVYNEQF
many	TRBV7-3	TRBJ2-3	ASSFSGPSTDTQY
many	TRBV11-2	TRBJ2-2	ASSFGIGPGELF
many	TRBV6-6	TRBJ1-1	ASSYVKNTEAF
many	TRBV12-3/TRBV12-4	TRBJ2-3	ASSRTSSGGAADTQY
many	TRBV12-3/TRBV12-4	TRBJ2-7	ASSGDTSYEQY
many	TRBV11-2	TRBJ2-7	ASSPRASVDEQY
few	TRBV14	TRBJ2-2	ASSQERTPVGELF
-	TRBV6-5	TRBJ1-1	ASGRGTEAF
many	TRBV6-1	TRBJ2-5	ASSESLGTQY
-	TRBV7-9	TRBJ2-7	ASSPQTGYEQY
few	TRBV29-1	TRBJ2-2	SVIRQGWTRELF
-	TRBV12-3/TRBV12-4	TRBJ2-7	ASSTSDVFTYEQY
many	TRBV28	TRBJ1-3	ASSLQGAGNTIY
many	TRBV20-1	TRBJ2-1	SARSLAGGYEQF
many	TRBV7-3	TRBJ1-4	ASSVVPAANEKLF
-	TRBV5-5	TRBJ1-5	ASSLGGTGNQPQH
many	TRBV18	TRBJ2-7	ASSPIGGNYEQY
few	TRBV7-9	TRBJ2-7	ASSFSPPYEQY
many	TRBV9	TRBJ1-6	ASSPSRTGQGYSPLH
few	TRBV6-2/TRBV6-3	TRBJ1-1	ASSHVTWTGGGRGTEAF
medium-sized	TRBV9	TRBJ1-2	ASSVTGSYGYT
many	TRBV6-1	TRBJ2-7	ASSEEPRSYEQY
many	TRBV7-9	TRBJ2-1	ASSSGTGFYNEQF
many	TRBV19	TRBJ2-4	ASRADILAKNIQY
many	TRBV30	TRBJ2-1	AWSVALEGEQF
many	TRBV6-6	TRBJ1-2	ASSYSQGAGYGYT
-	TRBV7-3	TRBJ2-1	ASSSNPGTANEQF
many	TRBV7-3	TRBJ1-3	ASSLNGNTIY
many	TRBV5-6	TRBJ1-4	ASSLAPGQHNEKLF
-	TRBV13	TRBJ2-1	ASSLRGTRNEQF
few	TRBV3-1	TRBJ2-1	ASSQVTSGRLNEQF
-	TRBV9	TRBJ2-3	ASSFTGTGVDTQY
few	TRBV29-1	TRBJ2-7	SVVPATSYEQY
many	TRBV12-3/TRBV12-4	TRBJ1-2	ASILGGAGYGYT
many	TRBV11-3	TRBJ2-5	ASSMDRARETQY